This is a list of T cell receptor beta chains from one sample in a study of blood T cell repertoires in COVID-19. This table comes from immunoSEQ multiplex PCR, and its TCRdb copy is limited to in-frame clones, with some not included. This sample has around 84,000 clones, with about 73% found just once. Sample: peripheral blood. These receptors were obtained from a man between 60 and 75 years old with COVID-19, enrolled during active disease. Each CDR3 is given with its conserved first and last residue. D genes are given only for firm matches. Rows give clone size only sometimes, using once, few, many, or a class for an expanded clone.

>TRBJ2-5|NA|TRBV21-1|NA
TGTGCCAGCAGCAAAGGTTTCTTCGGGGGCCAAGAGACCCAGTACTTC
CASSKGFFGGQETQYF
>TRBJ2-7|NA|TRBV28|NA
TGTGCCAGCAGTTTATCCTCGGCGGTGACTTCCATAAGCTCCTACGAGCAGTACTTC
CASSLSSAVTSISSYEQYF
>TRBJ2-1|NA|TRBV11-3|TRBD1
TGTGCCAGCAGCTTCTCTGGGACAGGCGTCTACAATGAGCAGTTCTTC
CASSFSGTGVYNEQFF
>TRBJ1-5|NA|TRBV27|TRBD1
TGTGCCAGCAGATCGGGACAGGTGGTCAATCAGCCCCAGCATTTT
CASRSGQVVNQPQHF
>TRBJ2-7|NA|TRBV4-1|TRBD2
TGCGCCAGCAGCCGCCTCCTCCTCCGGGGGGAGATTAACGAGCAGTACTTC
CASSRLLLRGEINEQYF
>TRBJ1-5|NA|TRBV6-5|NA
TGTGCCAGCAGTTCGCGGGTTAGCAATCAGCCCCAGCATTTT
CASSSRVSNQPQHF
>TRBJ1-5|NA|TRBV9|TRBD1
TGTGCCAGCAGCTCTCGGACAGGGCCTGACAATCAGCCCCAGCATTTT
CASSSRTGPDNQPQHF
>TRBJ1-3|NA|TRBV29-1|NA
TGCAGCGTTGAATGGGAGCACGCTGGAAACACCATATATTTT
CSVEWEHAGNTIYF
>TRBJ2-6|many|TRBV19|NA
TGTGCCAGTAGCCACAGGTCTGGGGCCAACGTCCTGACTTTC
CASSHRSGANVLTF
>TRBJ2-7|NA|TRBV27|TRBD1
TGTGCCAGCAGTCCACTCCGGGACAGGGACTCCTACGAGCAGTACTTC
CASSPLRDRDSYEQYF